This T cell receptor beta chain is from a study of blood T cell repertoires in COVID-19. Study as a whole: The United States, Italy and Spain were the sources of the acute and convalescent COVID-19 samples. In each case, the material was cDNA or gDNA derived from T cells, B-cell-depleted T cells, or PBMCs.

The authors' processing: The assay estimated nucleated cells by amplifying reference gene primers. Clones were sequenced by immunoSEQ multiplex PCR, and TCRdb holds only the in-frame ones, with some missing. The DNA gave D and trimming, while V, J and clone size come from that table. The sample consists of about 240,000 clones, around 83% of them appearing once. CDR1 is WNHNN and CDR2 is SYGVQD in the germline V gene (reference sequence). CDR3 length equals 17 residues. With 0 bases removed from V and 2 bases from J, the gap between germline ends came to 13 bases. The TCR sequence derives from an elderly woman with acute or convalescent COVID-19. The V gene is TRBV10-1, the J gene TRBJ2-2, with D possibly matching TRBD1 (6 bases). The sequencing input was peripheral blood. For the CDR3, the DNA is TGCGCCAGCAGTGAGTCGACCGGCAGGGGTAACACCGGGGAGCTGTTTTTT. Translation: CASSESTGRGNTGELFF.